A selection of T cell receptor beta chains follows, all from one sample in a study of cytomegalovirus exposure and HLA in healthy donors. The repertoire was sequenced with immunoSEQ multiplex PCR; TCRdb's copy has only in-frame clones and lacks some. The data show fewer than 200,000 clones, around 88% seen once. Source material: PBMCs. These receptors all stem from a man aged 40-49 years in good health and CMV-seropositive. Each CDR3 is given with its conserved first and last residue. Each record gives: J gene, V gene, CDR3 length, CDR3 protein.

j_call: TRBJ2-3
v_call: TRBV6-4
cdr3_length: 15
cdr3_aa: CASSPTGGTTDTQYF

j_call: TRBJ1-2
v_call: TRBV19
cdr3_length: 15
cdr3_aa: CASSLTGVPEAGYTF

j_call: TRBJ2-4
v_call: TRBV28
cdr3_length: 14
cdr3_aa: CASSLYTSQNIQYF

j_call: TRBJ2-3
v_call: TRBV7-2
cdr3_length: 15
cdr3_aa: CASSLGGPSTDTQYF

j_call: TRBJ2-2
v_call: TRBV5-4
cdr3_length: 15
cdr3_aa: CASSPKTAPTGELFF

j_call: TRBJ2-3
v_call: TRBV7-2
cdr3_length: 15
cdr3_aa: CASSLVPSGTDTQYF

j_call: TRBJ1-6
v_call: TRBV4-1
cdr3_length: 15
cdr3_aa: CASSPLDSANSPLHF

j_call: TRBJ2-2
v_call: TRBV9
cdr3_length: 15
cdr3_aa: CASSVSSGDTGELFF

j_call: TRBJ1-1
v_call: TRBV27
cdr3_length: 14
cdr3_aa: CASSLTYLNTEAFF

j_call: TRBJ1-3
v_call: TRBV6-1
cdr3_length: 14
cdr3_aa: CASSEGTGSDTIYF

j_call: TRBJ2-7
v_call: TRBV28
cdr3_length: 14
cdr3_aa: CASRPGGAQDEQYF

j_call: TRBJ2-7
v_call: TRBV7-8
cdr3_length: 14
cdr3_aa: CASSSGSPIYEQYF

j_call: TRBJ2-1
v_call: TRBV13
cdr3_length: 16
cdr3_aa: CASSLASGLAGVYEFF

j_call: TRBJ2-7
v_call: TRBV5-1
cdr3_length: 15
cdr3_aa: CASSFTPSGRNEQYF

j_call: TRBJ2-2
v_call: TRBV5-1
cdr3_length: 16
cdr3_aa: CASSLRGQGNTGELFF

j_call: TRBJ2-1
v_call: TRBV18
cdr3_length: 15
cdr3_aa: CASSPMTGAYNEQFF

j_call: TRBJ2-7
v_call: TRBV15
cdr3_length: 15
cdr3_aa: CATSRGTGVNDEQYF

j_call: TRBJ1-5
v_call: TRBV6-6
cdr3_length: 13
cdr3_aa: CASSYGRDQPQHF

j_call: TRBJ2-5
v_call: TRBV5-1
cdr3_length: 14
cdr3_aa: CASSLVQGSEEQYF

j_call: TRBJ2-1
v_call: TRBV7-2
cdr3_length: 13
cdr3_aa: CASSLPSPPEQFF

j_call: TRBJ2-2
v_call: TRBV6-6
cdr3_length: 15
cdr3_aa: CASSHGQQNTGELFF

j_call: TRBJ2-7
v_call: TRBV28
cdr3_length: 16
cdr3_aa: CASIGPPSSGRYEQYF

j_call: TRBJ2-6
v_call: TRBV28
cdr3_length: 20
cdr3_aa: CASSLFPPGTAYSGANGLTF

j_call: TRBJ2-5
v_call: TRBV5-1
cdr3_length: 15
cdr3_aa: CASSLSLGGGETQYF

j_call: TRBJ2-1
v_call: TRBV27
cdr3_length: 11
cdr3_aa: CASSRGYEQFF

j_call: TRBJ1-1
v_call: TRBV19
cdr3_length: 14
cdr3_aa: CASSRPGQGSEAFF

j_call: TRBJ1-3
v_call: TRBV2
cdr3_length: 13
cdr3_aa: CASRGQTGNTIYF

j_call: TRBJ1-1
v_call: TRBV6-5
cdr3_length: 13
cdr3_aa: CASSYPFNTEAFF

j_call: TRBJ2-7
v_call: TRBV7-8
cdr3_length: 12
cdr3_aa: CASSLDTYEQYF

j_call: TRBJ2-1
v_call: TRBV28
cdr3_length: 12
cdr3_aa: CASNRNRDEQFF

j_call: TRBJ2-1
v_call: TRBV9
cdr3_length: 17
cdr3_aa: CASSVQRAGAPYNEQFF

j_call: TRBJ1-6
v_call: TRBV29-1
cdr3_length: 13
cdr3_aa: CSVGDRGNSPLHF

j_call: TRBJ1-1
v_call: TRBV6-5
cdr3_length: 14
cdr3_aa: CASSYSGQGAEAFF

j_call: TRBJ2-1
v_call: TRBV5-4
cdr3_length: 13
cdr3_aa: CASSLFGVNEQFF

j_call: TRBJ1-1
v_call: TRBV5-1
cdr3_length: 14
cdr3_aa: CASSSTGGGTEAFF

j_call: TRBJ2-1
v_call: TRBV9
cdr3_length: 18
cdr3_aa: CASSGTSMGLGIYNEQFF

j_call: TRBJ2-3
v_call: TRBV19
cdr3_length: 13
cdr3_aa: CASRLAGRDTQYF

j_call: TRBJ1-1
v_call: TRBV30
cdr3_length: 13
cdr3_aa: CAWSTRGFTEAFF

j_call: .
v_call: TRBV7-9
cdr3_length: 17
cdr3_aa: CASSPPRSLREAYEQYF

j_call: TRBJ2-2
v_call: TRBV4-2
cdr3_length: 17
cdr3_aa: CASSQLDQREGGGELFF

j_call: TRBJ2-7
v_call: TRBV5-1
cdr3_length: 15
cdr3_aa: CASSLGGFLSYEQYF

j_call: TRBJ2-7
v_call: TRBV6-1
cdr3_length: 15
cdr3_aa: CASTVSIDFSYEQYF

j_call: TRBJ1-1
v_call: TRBV21-1
cdr3_length: 13
cdr3_aa: CAVQGAGGTEAFF

j_call: TRBJ2-3
v_call: TRBV28
cdr3_length: 12
cdr3_aa: CASGSVTDTQYF

j_call: TRBJ2-1
v_call: TRBV7-8
cdr3_length: 16
cdr3_aa: CASSFPGQGIHNEQFF

j_call: TRBJ2-1
v_call: TRBV5-1
cdr3_length: 15
cdr3_aa: CASSTGTGRYNEQFF

j_call: TRBJ2-7
v_call: TRBV5-1
cdr3_length: 14
cdr3_aa: CASSLTELNYEQYF

j_call: TRBJ1-4
v_call: TRBV5-1
cdr3_length: 14
cdr3_aa: CASSSRTGYEKLFF

j_call: TRBJ2-2
v_call: TRBV2
cdr3_length: 15
cdr3_aa: CASRIQGINTGELFF

j_call: TRBJ1-2
v_call: TRBV7-3
cdr3_length: 13
cdr3_aa: CASSRTGVEGYTF

j_call: TRBJ2-5
v_call: TRBV25-1
cdr3_length: 11
cdr3_aa: CASSEAQTQYF